This T cell receptor beta chain was sequenced for a study of blood T cell repertoires in COVID-19. Study-level information: Acute and convalescent COVID-19 samples came from the United States, Italy and Spain. T cells, B-cell-depleted T cells, or PBMCs supplied cDNA or gDNA.

CDR1 is SGHRS, CDR2 YFSETQ, per germline. The CDR3 consists of 16 residues. V dropped 4 bases and J dropped 9 bases, with 23 bases sitting between them. In the original processing: It was from reference gene primer amplification that nucleated cell counts were estimated. Method: immunoSEQ multiplex PCR; TCRdb's copy keeps in-frame clones and lacks some. D and trimming were read from the DNA, whereas the V and J calls and clone size are those reported in that table. The repertoire consists of roughly 150,000 clones, with 83% occurring once and the leading ten covering roughly 2%. The chain uses TRBV5-1 and TRBJ2-1; a weak D match, TRBD2 (6 bases). Input material: peripheral blood. The receptor was isolated from a woman aged 80 or over with acute or convalescent COVID-19. CDR3 sequence: CASSPGTLLLRGEQFF. DNA for the CDR3: TGCGCCAGCAGCCCGGGGACTCTTTTATTACGAGGTGAGCAGTTCTTC. Complete variable domain (other parts from reference TRBV5-1 and TRBJ2-1): KAGVTQTPRYLIKTRGQQVTLSCSPISGHRSVSWYQQTPGQGLQFLFEYFSETQRNKGNFPGRFSGRQFSNSRSEMNVSTLELGDSALYLCASSPGTLLLRGEQFFGPGTRLTVL.